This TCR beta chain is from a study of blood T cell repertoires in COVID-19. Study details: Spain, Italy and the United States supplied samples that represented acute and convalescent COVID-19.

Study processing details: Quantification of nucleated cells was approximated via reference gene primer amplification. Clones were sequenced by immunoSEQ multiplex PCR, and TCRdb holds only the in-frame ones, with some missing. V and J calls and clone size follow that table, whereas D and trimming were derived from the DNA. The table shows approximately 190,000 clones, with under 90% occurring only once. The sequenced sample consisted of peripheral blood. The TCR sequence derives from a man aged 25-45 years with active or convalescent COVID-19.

The CDR3 region is CASSETEGTGNQPQHF. CDR3 in DNA: TGTGCCAGCAGTGAAACTGAGGGGACAGGGAACCAGCCCCAGCATTTT. V and J are TRBV6-1 and TRBJ1-5; 9 bases map to TRBD1. Germline trimming cut 2 bases from V and 7 bases from J; bases unmatched to any gene: 9. The CDR3 covers 16 residues. The V gene's germline CDR1 is MNHNS and CDR2 SASEGT.